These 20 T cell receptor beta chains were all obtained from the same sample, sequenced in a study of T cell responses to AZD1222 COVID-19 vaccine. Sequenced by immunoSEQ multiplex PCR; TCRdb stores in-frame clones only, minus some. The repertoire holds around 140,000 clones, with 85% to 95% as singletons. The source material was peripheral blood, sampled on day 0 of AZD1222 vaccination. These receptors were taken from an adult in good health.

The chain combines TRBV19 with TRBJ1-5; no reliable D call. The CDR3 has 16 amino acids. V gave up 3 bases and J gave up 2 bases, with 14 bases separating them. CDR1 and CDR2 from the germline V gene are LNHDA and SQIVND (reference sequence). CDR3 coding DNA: TGTGCCAGTAGTATGAATGGCCCCGGGGGCAATCAGCCCCAGCATTTT. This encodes CASSMNGPGGNQPQHF. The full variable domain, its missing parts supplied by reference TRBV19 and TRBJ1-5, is DGGITQSPKYLFRKEGQNVTLSCEQNLNHDAMYWYRQDPGQGLRLIYYSQIVNDFQKGDIAEGYSVSREKKESFPLTVTSAQKNPTAFYLCASSMNGPGGNQPQHFGDGTRLSIL.

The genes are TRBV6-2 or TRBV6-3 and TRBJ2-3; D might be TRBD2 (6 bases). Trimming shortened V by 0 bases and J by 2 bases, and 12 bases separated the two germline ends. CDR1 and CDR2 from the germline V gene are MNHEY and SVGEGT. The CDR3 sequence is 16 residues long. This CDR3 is CASSYSRGGVTDTQYF. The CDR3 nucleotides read TGTGCCAGCAGTTACTCACGGGGAGGTGTCACAGATACGCAGTATTTT.

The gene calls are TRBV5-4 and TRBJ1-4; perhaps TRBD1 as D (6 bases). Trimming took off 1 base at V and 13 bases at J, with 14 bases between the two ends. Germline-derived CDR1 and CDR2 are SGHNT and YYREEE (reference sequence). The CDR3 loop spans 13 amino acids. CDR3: CASSLMGARGLFF. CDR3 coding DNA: TGTGCCAGCAGCTTGATGGGGGCCCGGGGACTGTTTTTT.

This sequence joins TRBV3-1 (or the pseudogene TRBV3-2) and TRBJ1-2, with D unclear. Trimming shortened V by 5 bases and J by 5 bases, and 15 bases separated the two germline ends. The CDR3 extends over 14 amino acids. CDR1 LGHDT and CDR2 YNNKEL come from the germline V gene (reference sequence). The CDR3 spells CASSFKTDGYGYTF. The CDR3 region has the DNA TGTGCCAGCAGCTTCAAGACTGATGGATATGGCTACACCTTC.

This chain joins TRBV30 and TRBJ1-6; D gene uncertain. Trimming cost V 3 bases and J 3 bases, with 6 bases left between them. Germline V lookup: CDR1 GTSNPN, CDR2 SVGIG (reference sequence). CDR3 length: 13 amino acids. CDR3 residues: CAWRPFYNSPLHF. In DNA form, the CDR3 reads TGTGCCTGGAGACCGTTCTATAATTCACCCCTCCACTTT.

DNA for the CDR3: TGTGCCAGCAGCCTCGGACAGGGGCGAGACAATGAGCAGTTCTTC. It translates to CASSLGQGRDNEQFF. The genes are TRBV6-5 and TRBJ2-1, with 9 nucleotides matching TRBD1. Germline loops: CDR1 MNHEY, CDR2 SVGAGI. The CDR3 length is 15 residues. Trimming took 6 bases from V and 5 from J; bases not matched to a gene: 8.

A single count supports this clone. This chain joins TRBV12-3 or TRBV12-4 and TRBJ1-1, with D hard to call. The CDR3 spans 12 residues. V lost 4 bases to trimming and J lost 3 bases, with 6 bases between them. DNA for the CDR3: TGTGCCAGCAGTTGGGTGGACACTGAAGCTTTCTTT. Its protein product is CASSWVDTEAFF.

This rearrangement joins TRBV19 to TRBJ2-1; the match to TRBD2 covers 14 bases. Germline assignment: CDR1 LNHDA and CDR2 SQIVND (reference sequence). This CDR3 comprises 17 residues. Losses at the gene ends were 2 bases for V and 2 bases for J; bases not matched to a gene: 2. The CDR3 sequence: CASSIWTSGGTYNEQFF. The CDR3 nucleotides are TGTGCCAGTAGTATATGGACTAGCGGGGGGACCTACAATGAGCAGTTCTTC.

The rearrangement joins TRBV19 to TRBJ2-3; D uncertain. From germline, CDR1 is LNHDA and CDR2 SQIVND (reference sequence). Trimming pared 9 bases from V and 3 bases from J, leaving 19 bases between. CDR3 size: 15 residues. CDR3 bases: TGTGCCAGCCGCAACCACCGGACGTCTACAGATACGCAGTATTTT. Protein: CASRNHRTSTDTQYF.

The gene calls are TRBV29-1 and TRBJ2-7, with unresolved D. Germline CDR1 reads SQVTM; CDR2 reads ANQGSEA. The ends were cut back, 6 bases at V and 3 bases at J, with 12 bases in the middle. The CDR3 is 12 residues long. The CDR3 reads CSVRQSLYEQYF. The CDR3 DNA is TGCAGCGTCCGGCAGTCTCTCTACGAGCAGTACTTC.

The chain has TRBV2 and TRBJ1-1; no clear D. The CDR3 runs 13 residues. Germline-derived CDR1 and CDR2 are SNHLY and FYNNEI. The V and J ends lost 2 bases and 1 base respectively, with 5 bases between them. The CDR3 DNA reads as TGTGCCAGCAGTGAACTGGAGAACACTGAAGCTTTCTTT. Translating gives CASSELENTEAFF.

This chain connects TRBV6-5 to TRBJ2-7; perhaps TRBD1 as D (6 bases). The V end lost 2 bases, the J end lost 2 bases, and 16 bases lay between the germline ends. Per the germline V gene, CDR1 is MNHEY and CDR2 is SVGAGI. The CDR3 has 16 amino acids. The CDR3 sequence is CASSYLTVGATYEQYF. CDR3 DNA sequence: TGTGCCAGCAGTTACCTAACTGTGGGGGCGACCTACGAGCAGTACTTC.

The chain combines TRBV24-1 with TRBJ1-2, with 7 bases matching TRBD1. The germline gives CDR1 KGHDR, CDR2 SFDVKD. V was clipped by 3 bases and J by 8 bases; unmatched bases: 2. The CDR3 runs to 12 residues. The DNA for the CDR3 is TGTGCCACCAGTGATACAGGGGTAGGCTACACCTTC. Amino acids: CATSDTGVGYTF.

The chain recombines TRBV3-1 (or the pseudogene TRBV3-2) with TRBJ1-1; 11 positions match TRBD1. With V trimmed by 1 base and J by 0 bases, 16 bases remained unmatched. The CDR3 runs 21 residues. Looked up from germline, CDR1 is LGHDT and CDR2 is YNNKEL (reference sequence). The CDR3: CASSQVYSSPDRGRVNTEAFF. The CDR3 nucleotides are TGTGCCAGCAGCCAAGTCTATTCAAGTCCGGACAGGGGGCGGGTGAACACTGAAGCTTTCTTT.

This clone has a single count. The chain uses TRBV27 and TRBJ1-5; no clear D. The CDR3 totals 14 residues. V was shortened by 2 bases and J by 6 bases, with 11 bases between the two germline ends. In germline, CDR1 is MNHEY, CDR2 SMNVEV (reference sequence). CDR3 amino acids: CASSLRSGSQPQHF. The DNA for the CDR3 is TGTGCCAGCAGTTTAAGGTCGGGGAGTCAGCCCCAGCATTTT.

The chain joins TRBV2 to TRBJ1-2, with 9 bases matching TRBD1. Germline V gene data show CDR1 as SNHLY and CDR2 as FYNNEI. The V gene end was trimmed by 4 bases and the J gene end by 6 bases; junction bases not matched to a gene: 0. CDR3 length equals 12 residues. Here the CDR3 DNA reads TGTGCCAGCAGTGGACAGGGGGATGGCTACACCTTC. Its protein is CASSGQGDGYTF. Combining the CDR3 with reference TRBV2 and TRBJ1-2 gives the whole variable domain EPEVTQTPSHQVTQMGQEVILRCVPISNHLYFYWYRQILGQKVEFLVSFYNNEISEKSEIFDDQFSVERPDGSNFTLKIRSTKLEDSAMYFCASSGQGDGYTFGSGTRLTVV.

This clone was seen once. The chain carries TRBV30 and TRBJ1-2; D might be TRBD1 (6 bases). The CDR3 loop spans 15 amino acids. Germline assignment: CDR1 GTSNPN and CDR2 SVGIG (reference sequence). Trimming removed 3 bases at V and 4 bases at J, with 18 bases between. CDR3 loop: CAWRPTAGGAYGYTF. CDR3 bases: TGTGCCTGGAGGCCGACGGCCGGGGGCGCCTATGGCTACACCTTC.

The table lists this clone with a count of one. The CDR3 nucleotides are TGTGCCAGCAGTGAAGACGCTTATGGCTACACCTTC. Translation: CASSEDAYGYTF. V gene TRBV2 combines with J gene TRBJ1-2; D not certain. V was cut by 1 base and J by 5 bases, with 5 bases left in between. The germline V gene has CDR1 SNHLY and CDR2 FYNNEI. The CDR3 contains 12 residues.

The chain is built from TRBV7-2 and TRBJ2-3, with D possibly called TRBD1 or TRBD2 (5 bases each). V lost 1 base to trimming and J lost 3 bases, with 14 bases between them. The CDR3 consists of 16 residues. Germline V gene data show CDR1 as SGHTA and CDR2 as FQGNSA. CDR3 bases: TGTGCCAGCAGCTTAGATTCGGGGCTGGGAACAGATACGCAGTATTTT. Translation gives CASSLDSGLGTDTQYF.

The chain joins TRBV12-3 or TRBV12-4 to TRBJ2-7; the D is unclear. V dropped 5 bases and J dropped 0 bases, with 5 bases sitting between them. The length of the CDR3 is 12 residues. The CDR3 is CASSRTSYEQYF. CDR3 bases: TGTGCCAGCAGTCGTACCTCCTACGAGCAGTACTTC.